The clone carrying this T cell receptor beta chain occurred a few times. A second PCR, run for about 7 to 11 cycles, used a sample-barcoded 5' primer plus a J-beta primer mix. TCRdb fed the 5' RACE reads into MiXCR, producing one record per CDR3 protein. This sample carries about 1.6 million distinct CDR3 sequences, around 35% of them seen once, and the ten largest clones take around 10%. The CDR3 is 16 amino acids. CDR1 and CDR2 (germline): LGHDT, YNNKEL (reference sequence). V lost 4 bases to trimming and J lost 4 bases; unmatched junction nucleotides: 7. This specimen belongs to a study of blood T cells in healthy people across ages.

The sequence was collected from a young woman in good health. This sequence joins TRBV3-1 and TRBJ1-1, with 12 bases fitting TRBD1. The material sequenced was blood. The CDR3: CASSPGGGQGATEAFF. The CDR3 DNA sequence: TGTGCCAGCAGCCCCGGGGGGGGACAGGGGGCCACTGAAGCTTTCTTT.